This note documents a single TCR beta chain sequence. Its antigen specificity is not known. No much larger clonotype is one base removed from it; base qualities were not supplied. From a lookup of the germline V gene (reference sequence), CDR1 and CDR2 are LNHDA and SQIVND. Trimming takes 1 base off V and 0 bases off J; junction bases not matched to a gene: 14. Including the terminal cysteine and phenylalanine, the CDR3 comprises 21 residues. The only DNA kept is the CDR3, 63 bases in frame from the first base. Genomic DNA was extracted with the Qiagen DNeasy kit from unsorted PBMCs and from negatively selected CD4+ and CD8+ fractions. TCR beta CDR3 regions were subjected to amplification by immunoSEQ multiplex PCR with primers that anneal to V and J segments. A synthetic immune receptor repertoire was used to minimize amplification bias, and any residual bias was removed computationally once sequencing was done. Concerning the study's data processing: Custom Python scripts were used to quantify repertoire diversity as the Shannon entropy index. Unsorted, CD4+ and CD8+ repertoires were examined separately, except in combined analyses, for which CD4+ and CD8+ sequences were merged in silico. Clonal expansion was defined as at least a 2-fold frequency increase after treatment relative to C1D1, with a pseudocount of 0.5 for undetected baseline clones. Singleton clones were defined as clones with 0 or 1 copy at C1D1, and non-singleton clones were defined as clones with 2 or more copies. Clones expanded in unsorted samples were annotated as CD4+, CD8+ or unknown by matching protein sequences in sorted samples from the same patient. Wilcoxon tests on paired samples were used to test changes in diversity from C1D1 to C4D1. TCRdb stores this immuneACCESS table with in-frame sequences only. Part of the clones is absent; in the studies checked, under half of the shortfall reflects unresolved V genes, and no reason is known for the rest. The DNA was the basis for D and trimming; V, J and clone size are from that table. In all, the sample holds roughly 100,000 clones, and approximately 89% of those were seen once. 15% to 20% of the sample comes from the top ten.

This entry belongs to a study of PD-1 blockade in classical Hodgkin lymphoma (dated by TCRdb to 2020 to 2021). Background for the entire study: Nivolumab dosing was 3 mg/kg intravenously every 2 weeks, continuing until either disease progression or unacceptable toxicity. The study used CyTOF and TCR beta sequencing to define a peripheral blood immune signature of response to PD-1 blockade in classical Hodgkin lymphoma.

Overall results and qualifications from the work: Only a single clinical trial cohort was studied, and what caused the repertoire differences, possibly disease activity or prior therapy, remained undefined. Trial patients achieving complete response had baseline diversity similar to newly diagnosed patients, whereas partial responders and progressors had significantly lower diversity. Baseline TCR diversity was reported to be lower in newly diagnosed patients than in healthy donors, and even lower in relapsed/refractory patients. CD4+ but not CD8+ TCR diversity rose significantly by C4D1 (p=0.0027 vs p=0.16), most apparent in complete responders (p=0.02). Lower diversity was seen in patients whose nivolumab began less than 1 year after ASCT, and these patients were left out of later analyses so that immune reconstitution would not confound the results.

The sample's time point label is to be understood as: cycle 4 day 1 (C4D1), after 6 weeks of nivolumab. Every trial patient had relapsed following autologous stem cell transplantation, and prior brentuximab vedotin exposure was what differed among cohorts A, B and C. The trial cohort included 50 to 60 patients with relapsed/refractory classical Hodgkin lymphoma, and each patient had a best overall response of complete response, partial response or progressive disease. Single-agent nivolumab was administered to trial patients in the multi-cohort phase II CheckMate 205 trial. Best overall response was determined by an independent review committee according to the 2007 International Working Group response criteria. Trial PBMCs were collected just before the start of nivolumab (C1D1) and during therapy at cycle 2 day 1 and cycle 4 day 1. Peripheral blood was collected in 8 mL Vacutainer Cell Preparation Tubes, from which PBMCs were isolated by centrifugation and then cryopreserved.

The clonotype comes from a human donor with classical Hodgkin lymphoma. The sequence is built from TRBV19 and TRBJ2-2; TRBD2 aligns with 10 central bases. This specimen was peripheral blood mononuclear cells (PBMCs), taken before the fourth cycle of nivolumab. The CDR3 amino acid sequence is: CASSIGTSGALGGANTGELFF. The nucleotide sequence reads TGTGCCAGTAGTATAGGAACTAGCGGGGCCTTGGGAGGCGCGAACACCGGGGAGCTGTTTTTT.